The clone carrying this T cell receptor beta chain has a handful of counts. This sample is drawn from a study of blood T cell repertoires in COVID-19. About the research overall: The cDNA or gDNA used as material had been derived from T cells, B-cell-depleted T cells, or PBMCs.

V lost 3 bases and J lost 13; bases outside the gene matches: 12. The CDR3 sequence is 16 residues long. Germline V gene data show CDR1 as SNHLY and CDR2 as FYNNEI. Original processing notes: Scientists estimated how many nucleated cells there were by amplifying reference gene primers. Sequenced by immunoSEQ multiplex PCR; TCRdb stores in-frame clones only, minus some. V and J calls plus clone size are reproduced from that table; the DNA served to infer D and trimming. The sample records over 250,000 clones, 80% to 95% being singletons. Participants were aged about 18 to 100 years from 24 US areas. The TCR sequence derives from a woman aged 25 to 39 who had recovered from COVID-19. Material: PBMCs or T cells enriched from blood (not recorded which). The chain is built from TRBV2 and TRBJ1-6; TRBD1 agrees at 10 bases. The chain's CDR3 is CASSEILGTGAAPLHF. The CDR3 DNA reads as TGTGCCAGCAGTGAGATATTAGGGACAGGGGCTGCGCCCCTCCACTTT. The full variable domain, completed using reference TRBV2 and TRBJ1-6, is EPEVTQTPSHQVTQMGQEVILRCVPISNHLYFYWYRQILGQKVEFLVSFYNNEISEKSEIFDDQFSVERPDGSNFTLKIRSTKLEDSAMYFCASSEILGTGAAPLHFGNGTRLTVT.